The clone carrying this T cell receptor beta chain was found many times. The antigen remains undetermined. The data belong to a study of T-cell memory formation after mild COVID-19. Each CDR3 protein is one row after TCRdb ran MiXCR on the 5' RACE reads. The sample has about 350,000 distinct CDR3 sequences; about 13% are singletons. Study-level results: Among clones contracting day 15 to 85, CD4/CD8 was balanced, whereas later expanders leaned CD4+.

The length of the CDR3 is 14 residues. CDR1 is KGHDR, CDR2 SFDVKD, per germline. The V end lost 12 bases, the J end lost 0 bases, and 16 bases lay between the germline ends. Sequencing was performed on PBMCs or a T cell subset sorted from them (not recorded which). The sequence was obtained from a man aged 18 to 35 who had mild COVID-19 (a few samples of this study predate the infection). Cell type and time point are not known. The J gene is TRBJ1-1, the V gene TRBV24-1, with no clear D. This chain's CDR3 is CASTTENMNTEAFF. CDR3 bases: TGTGCCTCCACCACAGAAAATATGAACACTGAAGCTTTCTTT.